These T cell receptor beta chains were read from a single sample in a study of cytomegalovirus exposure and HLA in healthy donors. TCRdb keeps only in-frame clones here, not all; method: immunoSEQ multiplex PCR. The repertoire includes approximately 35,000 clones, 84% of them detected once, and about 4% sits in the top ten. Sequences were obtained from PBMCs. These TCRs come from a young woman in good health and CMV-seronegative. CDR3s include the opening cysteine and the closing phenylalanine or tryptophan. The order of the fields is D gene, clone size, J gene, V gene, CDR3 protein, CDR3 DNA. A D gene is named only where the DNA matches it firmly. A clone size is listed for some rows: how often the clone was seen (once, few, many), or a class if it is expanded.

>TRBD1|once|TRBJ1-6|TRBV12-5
CASGLGQGESPLHF
TGTGCTAGTGGTTTGGGACAGGGGGAATCACCCCTCCACTTT
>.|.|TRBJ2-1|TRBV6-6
CATLTGRGEQFF
TGTGCCACACTCACAGGGCGTGGTGAGCAGTTCTTC
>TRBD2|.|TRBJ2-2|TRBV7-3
CASSSGTSGRRDTGELFF
TGTGCCAGCAGCTCGGGGACTAGCGGGAGGAGGGACACCGGGGAGCTGTTTTTT
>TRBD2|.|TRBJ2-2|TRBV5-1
CASSLAWLAGGYTGELFF
TGCGCCAGCAGCTTGGCCTGGCTAGCGGGAGGATACACCGGGGAGCTGTTTTTT
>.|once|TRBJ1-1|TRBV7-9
CASNTQGNTEAFF
TGTGCCAGCAATACACAGGGGAACACTGAAGCTTTCTTT
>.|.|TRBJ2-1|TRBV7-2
CASSLSRDEQFF
TGTGCCAGCAGCTTATCGCGTGATGAGCAGTTCTTC
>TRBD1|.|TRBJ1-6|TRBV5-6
CASNPLGTGGISPLNF
TGTGCCAGCAATCCTCTTGGGACAGGGGGAATTTCACCCCTCAACTTT
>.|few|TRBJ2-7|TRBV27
CASSLGQRTEQYF
TGTGCCAGCAGTTTAGGGCAACGTACCGAGCAGTACTTC
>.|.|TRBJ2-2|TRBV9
CASSVRVYTGELFF
TGTGCCAGCAGCGTTCGGGTCTACACCGGGGAGCTGTTTTTT
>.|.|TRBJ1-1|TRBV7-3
CASTSGGGVNTEAFF
TGTGCCAGCACCTCGGGGGGAGGGGTGAACACTGAAGCTTTCTTT
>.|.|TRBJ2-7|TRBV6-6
CASSTSYEQYF
TGTGCCAGCAGTACCTCCTACGAGCAGTACTTC
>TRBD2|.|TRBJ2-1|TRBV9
CASSYRLAGGPSYNEQFF
TGTGCCAGCAGCTATCGACTAGCGGGAGGGCCGTCCTACAATGAGCAGTTCTTC
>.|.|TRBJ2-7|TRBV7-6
CASSLGTQGFHEQYF
TGTGCCAGCAGCTTAGGCACCCAGGGATTCCACGAGCAGTACTTC
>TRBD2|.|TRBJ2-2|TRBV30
CALGLAGTGELFF
TGTGCCTTGGGACTAGCGGGCACCGGGGAGCTGTTTTTT
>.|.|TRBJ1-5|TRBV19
CASMEVYSNQPQHF
TGTGCCAGTATGGAGGTTTATAGCAATCAGCCCCAGCATTTT
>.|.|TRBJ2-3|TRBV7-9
CASSLGVHTDTQYF
TGTGCCAGCAGCTTAGGTGTCCACACAGATACGCAGTATTTT
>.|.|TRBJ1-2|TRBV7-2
CASSSTGATNYGYTF
TGTGCCAGCAGCTCCACCGGAGCGACTAACTATGGCTACACCTTC
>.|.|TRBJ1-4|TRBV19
CASFDRVNEKLFF
TGTGCCAGCTTTGACAGAGTTAATGAAAAACTGTTTTTT
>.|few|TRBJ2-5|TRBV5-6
CASSFGETQYF
TGTGCCAGCAGCTTCGGGGAGACCCAGTACTTC
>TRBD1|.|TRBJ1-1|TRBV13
CASSLWDSNTEAFF
TGTGCCAGCAGCTTATGGGACAGCAACACTGAAGCTTTCTTT
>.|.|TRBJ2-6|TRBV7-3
CASSPQPGSLSGANVLTF
TGTGCCAGCAGCCCTCAGCCGGGTAGCCTCTCTGGGGCCAACGTCCTGACTTTC
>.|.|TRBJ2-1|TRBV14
CASSQLARGQFF
TGTGCCAGCAGCCAATTGGCCCGGGGGCAGTTCTTC
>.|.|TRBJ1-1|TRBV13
CASSSQGINTEAFF
TGTGCCAGCAGCTCACAGGGAATCAACACTGAAGCTTTCTTT
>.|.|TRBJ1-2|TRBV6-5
CASSNNNNYGYTF
TGTGCCAGCAGTAATAATAATAACTATGGCTACACCTTC
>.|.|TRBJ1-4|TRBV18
CASSSGPTNEKLFF
TGTGCCAGCTCGTCAGGGCCGACTAATGAAAAACTGTTTTTT
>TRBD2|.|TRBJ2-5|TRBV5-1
CASSLGLAGVEQYF
TGCGCCAGCAGCTTGGGGCTAGCGGGAGTTGAGCAGTACTTC
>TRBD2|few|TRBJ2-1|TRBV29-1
CSVNRLAGDYNEQFF
TGCAGCGTTAATAGACTAGCGGGGGACTACAATGAGCAGTTCTTC
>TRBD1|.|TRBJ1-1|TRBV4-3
CASSQRTGVNPEAFF
TGCGCCAGCAGCCAAAGGACAGGGGTGAACCCTGAAGCTTTCTTT
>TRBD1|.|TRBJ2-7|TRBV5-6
CASSLQGGGFEQYF
TGTGCCAGCAGCCTACAGGGGGGAGGTTTCGAGCAGTACTTC
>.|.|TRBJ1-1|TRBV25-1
CASSAMGRTEAFF
TGTGCCAGCAGCGCCATGGGGAGAACTGAAGCTTTCTTT
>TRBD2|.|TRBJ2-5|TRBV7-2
CASSLVGGEQETQYF
TGTGCCAGCAGCTTAGTGGGGGGGGAGCAGGAGACCCAGTACTTC
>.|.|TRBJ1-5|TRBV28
CASSLVTSYQPQHF
TGTGCCAGCAGTTTAGTGACAAGTTATCAGCCCCAGCATTTT
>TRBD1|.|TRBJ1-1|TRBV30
CAWSVGQGLNTEAFF
TGTGCCTGGAGTGTAGGACAGGGATTGAACACTGAAGCTTTCTTT
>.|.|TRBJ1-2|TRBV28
CASSPLLSGAGYTF
TGTGCCAGCAGTCCACTCCTCAGTGGGGCTGGCTACACCTTC
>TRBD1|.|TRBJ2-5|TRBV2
CASRGQGETQYF
TGTGCCAGCAGAGGACAGGGAGAGACCCAGTACTTC
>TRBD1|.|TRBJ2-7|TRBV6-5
CASTGTGGHEQYF
TGTGCCAGCACCGGGACAGGGGGGCACGAGCAGTACTTC